The TCR beta chain under discussion was sequenced for a study of CD8+ T cells in alopecia areata. The treatment is: oral pan-JAK inhibitor, 5-10 mg twice daily. Germline CDR1 SGHDT, CDR2 YYEEEE. V lost 4 bases to trimming and J lost 3 bases, with 14 bases between them. This CDR3 is 14 amino acids long. RNA was extracted and reverse transcribed into cDNA as the sequencing template. The assay was immunoSEQ multiplex PCR, and TCRdb's table has in-frame clones only and misses some. The sample lists about 270,000 clones, 60% occurring once. On this clone itself: The antigen is unknown.

General study findings and limits: In scalp samples, resident alphabeta T cells of normal skin are also sequenced. Normal scalp showed lower clonality than lesional scalp, especially alopecia totalis/universalis. Amid tofacitinib therapy, many expanded lesional clones stayed present in scalp and blood.

This chain connects TRBV5-6 to TRBJ2-7; the D gene could be TRBD1 or TRBD2 (6 bases each). The specimen was CD4+ T cells sorted from blood, collected around week 54, from a patient treated with tofacitinib. This receptor was taken from a human donor with alopecia areata. This CDR3 is CASSTQGGVYEQYF. CDR3 DNA sequence: TGTGCCAGCAGCACACAGGGAGGCGTCTACGAGCAGTACTTC. Filled out from reference TRBV5-6 and TRBJ2-7, the complete variable domain reads DAGVTQSPTHLIKTRGQQVTLRCSPKSGHDTVSWYQQALGQGPQFIFQYYEEEERQRGNFPDRFSGHQFPNYSSELNVNALLLGDSALYLCASSTQGGVYEQYFGPGTRLTVT.